This T cell receptor (beta chain) is drawn from a study of cytomegalovirus exposure and HLA in healthy donors. The wider study: A prior analysis found 95 million to 140 million unique TCR beta sequences from approximately 200 million T cells.

The PCR contained 60 Vbeta and 13 Jbeta primers. Here immunoSEQ multiplex PCR was the method, and the copy in TCRdb shows in-frame clones only, minus some. This sample carries about 140,000 clones, roughly three quarters of them seen once, and the ten largest clones take more than 4.5%. This clonotype originated in a woman in her forties or fifties in good health and CMV-seronegative. The sequenced sample was PBMCs.

CDR3 nucleotide sequence: TGTGCCAGCAGCTTAGCTGGCCGTGAAAAACTGTTTTTT. Amino acid sequence: CASSLAGREKLFF. This sequence joins TRBV7-9 and TRBJ1-4; D is undetermined. The V gene's germline CDR1 is SEHNR and CDR2 FQNEAQ (reference sequence). Trimming stripped 0 bases from V and 7 bases from J, with 6 bases between. CDR3 length: 13 residues.